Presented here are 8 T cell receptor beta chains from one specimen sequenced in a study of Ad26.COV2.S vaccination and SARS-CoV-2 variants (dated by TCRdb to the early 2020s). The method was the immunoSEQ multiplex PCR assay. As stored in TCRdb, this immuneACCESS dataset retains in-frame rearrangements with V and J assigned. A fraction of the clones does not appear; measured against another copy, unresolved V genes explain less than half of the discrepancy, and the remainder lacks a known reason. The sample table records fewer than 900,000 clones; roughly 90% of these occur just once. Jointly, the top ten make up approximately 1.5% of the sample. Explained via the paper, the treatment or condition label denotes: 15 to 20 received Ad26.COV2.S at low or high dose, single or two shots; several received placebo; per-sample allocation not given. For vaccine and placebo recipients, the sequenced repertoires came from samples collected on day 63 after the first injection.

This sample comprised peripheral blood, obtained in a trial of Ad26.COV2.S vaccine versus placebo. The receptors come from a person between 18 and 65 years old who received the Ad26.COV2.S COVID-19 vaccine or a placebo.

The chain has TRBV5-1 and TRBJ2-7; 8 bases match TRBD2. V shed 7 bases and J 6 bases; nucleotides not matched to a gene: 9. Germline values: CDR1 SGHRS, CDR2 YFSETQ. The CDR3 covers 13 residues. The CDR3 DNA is TGCGCCAGCGCACCGGGGGGGTCGGTCGAGCAGTACTTC. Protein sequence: CASAPGGSVEQYF.

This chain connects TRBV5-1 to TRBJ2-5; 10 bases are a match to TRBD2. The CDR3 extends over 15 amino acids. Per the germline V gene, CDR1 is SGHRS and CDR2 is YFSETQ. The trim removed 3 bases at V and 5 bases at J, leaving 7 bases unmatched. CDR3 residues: CASSSLAGEGETQYF. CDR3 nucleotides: TGCGCCAGCAGCTCCCTAGCGGGAGAGGGCGAGACCCAGTACTTC.

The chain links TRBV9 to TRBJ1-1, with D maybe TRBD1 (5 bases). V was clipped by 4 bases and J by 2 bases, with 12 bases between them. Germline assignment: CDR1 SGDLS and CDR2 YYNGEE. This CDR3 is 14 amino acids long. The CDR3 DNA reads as TGTGCCAGCAGCTCCGCAGGGTATAACACTGAAGCTTTCTTT. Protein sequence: CASSSAGYNTEAFF.

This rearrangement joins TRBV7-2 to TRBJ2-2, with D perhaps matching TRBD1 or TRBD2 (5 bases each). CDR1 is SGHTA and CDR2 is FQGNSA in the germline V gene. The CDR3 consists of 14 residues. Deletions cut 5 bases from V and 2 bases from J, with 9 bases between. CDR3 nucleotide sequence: TGTGCCAGCAGCCCGGGACCTAACACCGGGGAGCTGTTTTTT. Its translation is CASSPGPNTGELFF.

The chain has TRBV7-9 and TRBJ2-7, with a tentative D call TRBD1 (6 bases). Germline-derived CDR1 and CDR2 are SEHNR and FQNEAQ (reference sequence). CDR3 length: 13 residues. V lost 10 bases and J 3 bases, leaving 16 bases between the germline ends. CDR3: CAIERGIGYEQYF. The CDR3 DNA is TGTGCCATCGAAAGGGGGATAGGCTACGAGCAGTACTTC.

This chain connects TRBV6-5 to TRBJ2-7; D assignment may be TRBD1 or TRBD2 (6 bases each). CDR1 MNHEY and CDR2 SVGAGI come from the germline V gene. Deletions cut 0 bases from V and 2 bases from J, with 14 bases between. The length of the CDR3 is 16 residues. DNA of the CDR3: TGTGCCAGCAGTTACTCGGGGGCTAGCGTAACCTACGAGCAGTACTTC. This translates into CASSYSGASVTYEQYF.

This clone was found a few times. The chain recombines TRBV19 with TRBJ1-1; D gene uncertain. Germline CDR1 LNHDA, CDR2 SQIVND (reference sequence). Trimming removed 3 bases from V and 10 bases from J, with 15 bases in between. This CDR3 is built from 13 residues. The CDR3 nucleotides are TGTGCCAGTAGTATTTGGTCCGGGGAAGTAGCTTTCTTT. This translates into CASSIWSGEVAFF.

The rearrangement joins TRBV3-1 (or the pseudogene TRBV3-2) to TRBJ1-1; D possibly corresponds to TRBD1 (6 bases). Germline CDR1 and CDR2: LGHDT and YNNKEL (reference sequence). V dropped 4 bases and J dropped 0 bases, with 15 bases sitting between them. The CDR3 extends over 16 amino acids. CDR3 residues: CASSPWTDTMNTEAFF. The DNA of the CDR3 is TGTGCCAGCAGCCCCTGGACAGATACCATGAACACTGAAGCTTTCTTT.